The TCR beta chain described here comes from a study of a mutant IDH1 vaccine in newly diagnosed glioma. In the study overall: Patients, over weeks 1, 3, 5, 7, 11, 15, 19 and 23, received a total of eight vaccinations. Initiation of the vaccine course occurred 4-6 weeks after radiotherapy alone, or alongside temozolomide cycles. Patients under treatment included approximately 60% males and about 40% females and had a mean age of approximately 40 years.

The V and J ends lost 5 bases and 3 bases, in that order; junction bases with no gene match: 4. CDR1 is MNHNY, CDR2 SVGAGI, per germline (reference sequence). The CDR3 is made up of 14 amino acids. On this clone: Its antigen is unidentified.

Method: immunoSEQ multiplex PCR; TCRdb's copy keeps in-frame clones and lacks some. Altogether about 40,000 clones are present, about 89% being singletons, with the ten largest covering roughly 2.8%. Specified time point: week 5, during vaccination. Doses comprised 300 ug of mutant IDH1 20-mer peptide each, plus topical imiquimod. The chain links TRBV6-6 to TRBJ2-1, with 7 positions matching TRBD1. The TCR sequence derives from a man aged 50 or older with glioma. This sample comprised PBMCs, obtained from a glioma patient whose treatment included an IDH1 peptide vaccine. The CDR3 is CASSDRQGYNEQFF. The CDR3 DNA is TGTGCCAGCAGTGATCGACAGGGCTACAATGAGCAGTTCTTC.